The 7 T cell receptor beta chains listed next were all sequenced from one sample in a study of cytomegalovirus exposure and HLA in healthy donors. TCRdb keeps only in-frame clones here, not all; method: immunoSEQ multiplex PCR. The sample lists tens of thousands of clones; about 95% were seen once. The sequenced material came from PBMCs. These receptors originate from a woman aged 18 to 35 in good health and CMV-seronegative.

By sample fraction, this clone is medium-sized (0.01 to 0.1%). J is TRBJ1-2 and V is TRBV4-3, with D unresolved. The CDR3 is 11 amino acids. With 1 base removed from V and 8 bases from J, the gap between germline ends came to 5 bases. Per germline, CDR1 LGHNA and CDR2 YSLEER. The CDR3 DNA reads TGCGCCAGCAGCCAAGCGGGGGGCTACACCTTC. Translation gives CASSQAGGYTF.

This chain joins TRBV27 and TRBJ1-1, with 7 positions matching TRBD1. J lost 7 bases, V lost 1 base, and 3 bases had no gene match. The CDR3 is made up of 13 amino acids. Germline loops: CDR1 MNHEY, CDR2 SMNVEV (reference sequence). The CDR3 region is CASSLLRTGEAFF. CDR3 nucleotides: TGTGCCAGCAGTTTATTGCGGACAGGTGAAGCTTTCTTT.

This clone was seen just once. The V gene is TRBV7-9, the J gene TRBJ1-1; 8 nucleotides line up with TRBD1. In germline, CDR1 is SEHNR, CDR2 FQNEAQ (reference sequence). CDR3 length: 15 residues. Trimming at V came to 5 bases and at J to 4 bases, leaving 9 bases not matched to a gene. The CDR3 DNA is TGTGCCAGCAGCCCGGGGACAGGACGGGGCACTGAAGCTTTCTTT. It codes for CASSPGTGRGTEAFF. Supplemented by reference TRBV7-9 and TRBJ1-1, the full variable domain reads DTGVSQNPRHKITKRGQNVTFRCDPISEHNRLYWYRQTLGQGPEFLTYFQNEAQLEKSRLLSDRFSAERPKGSFSTLEIQRTEQGDSAMYLCASSPGTGRGTEAFFGQGTRLTVV.

The genes are TRBV29-1 and TRBJ1-1; the match to TRBD1 covers 11 bases. V shed 8 bases and J 7 bases; nucleotides not matched to a gene: 9. Germline V gene sequence: CDR1 SQVTM, CDR2 ANQGSEA. CDR3 length: 13 residues. CDR3 nucleotide sequence: TGCAGCAAAGGACAGGGGGCAGCCGATGAAGCTTTCTTT. Its protein is CSKGQGAADEAFF.

The V call is TRBV4-1, the J call TRBJ2-7; 12 bases line up with TRBD1. CDR1 and CDR2 from the germline V gene are MGHRA and YSYEKL. The CDR3 has 16 amino acids. The trim removed 1 base at V and 2 bases at J, leaving 3 bases unmatched. The CDR3 protein is CASSQVGTGGTYEQYF. CDR3 nucleotides: TGCGCCAGCAGCCAAGTGGGGACAGGGGGCACCTACGAGCAGTACTTC.

The chain has TRBV4-1 and TRBJ2-1; a weak D match, TRBD2 (7 bases). V lost 1 base, J lost 16 bases, and 17 bases lay in between. Germline V CDR1 and CDR2: MGHRA, YSYEKL. CDR3 length: 13 residues. The CDR3 loop is CASSQVGGRDRFF. CDR3 DNA: TGCGCCAGCAGCCAAGTAGGGGGGAGGGATCGCTTCTTC.

V is TRBV18 and J is TRBJ1-4; weak D call: TRBD1 (5 bases). The CDR3 loop spans 13 amino acids. Trimming shortened V by 4 bases and J by 8 bases, and 11 bases separated the two germline ends. Germline V gene data show CDR1 as KGHSH and CDR2 as LQKENI. CDR3 residues: CASSQGVDEKLFF. The CDR3 bases are TGTGCCAGCTCACAAGGGGTGGACGAAAAACTGTTTTTT. The whole variable domain, remainder taken from reference TRBV18 and TRBJ1-4, is NAGVMQNPRHLVRRRGQEARLRCSPMKGHSHVYWYRQLPEEGLKFMVYLQKENIIDESGMPKERFSAEFPKEGPSILRIQQVVRGDSAAYFCASSQGVDEKLFFGSGTQLSVL.